The 7 T cell receptor beta chains reported below all come from one sample, sequenced in a study of T cell changes during pregnancy in multiple sclerosis. Clones were sequenced by immunoSEQ multiplex PCR, and TCRdb holds only the in-frame ones, with some missing. The sample consists of about 36,000 clones, about 90% of them appearing once. The specimen was CD4+ T cells from peripheral blood mononuclear cells, collected after pregnancy. The receptors derive from a female donor with multiple sclerosis, enrolled in a pregnancy study.

The rearrangement links TRBV15 to TRBJ2-2; no reliable D call. V was trimmed by 0 bases and J by 4 bases, leaving 6 bases between them. Germline CDR1 is LNHNV and CDR2 is YYDKDF (reference sequence). The length of the CDR3 is 14 residues. CDR3 in DNA: TGTGCCACCAGCAGAGAACGGGTCACCGGGGAGCTGTTTTTT. This gives the protein CATSRERVTGELFF.

The V and J genes are TRBV5-5 and TRBJ1-1; 7 bases map to TRBD1. V gave up 5 bases and J gave up 1 base; unmatched junction bases: 11. CDR1 and CDR2 (germline): SGHKS, YYEKEE (reference sequence). The CDR3 covers 16 residues. CDR3 nucleotides: TGTGCCAGCAGACGTGAGGGGGCTTTGGAGAACACTGAAGCTTTCTTT. Amino acids: CASRREGALENTEAFF. The variable domain in full, with the rest retrieved from reference TRBV5-5 and TRBJ1-1, is DAGVTQSPTHLIKTRGQQVTLRCSPISGHKSVSWYQQVLGQGPQFIFQYYEKEERGRGNFPDRFSARQFPNYSSELNVNALLLGDSALYLCASRREGALENTEAFFGQGTRLTVV.

The chain recombines TRBV6-5 with TRBJ1-3; a possible D gene is TRBD1 (6 bases). Germline CDR1 and CDR2: MNHEY and SVGAGI. The CDR3 totals 13 residues. Trimming removed 6 bases from V and 5 bases from J, with 11 bases in between. This CDR3 is CASRARGRNTIYF. In nucleotides, the CDR3 is TGTGCCAGCAGGGCCAGGGGACGAAACACCATATATTTT.

V gene TRBV12-5 combines with J gene TRBJ2-2, with D perhaps matching TRBD2 (5 bases). Trimming removed 4 bases at V and 0 bases at J, with 9 bases between. This CDR3 is built from 15 residues. The germline gives CDR1 LGHNT, CDR2 FRNRAP. CDR3 residues: CASGWRSANTGELFF. Here the CDR3 DNA reads TGTGCTAGTGGTTGGAGGAGCGCGAACACCGGGGAGCTGTTTTTT.

The chain joins TRBV28 to TRBJ1-2; the D gene is possibly TRBD1 (6 bases). Per germline, CDR1 MDHEN and CDR2 SYDVKM. The CDR3 has 15 amino acids. The V and J ends lost 8 bases and 5 bases respectively, with 21 bases between them. This chain's CDR3 is CASSLGGAQYYGYTF. The CDR3 DNA follows: TGTGCCAGCTCGTTGGGGGGGGCGCAATATTATGGCTACACCTTC.

The rearrangement joins TRBV6-5 to TRBJ2-1; perhaps TRBD2 as D (6 bases). The CDR3 loop spans 14 amino acids. Trimming removed 0 bases at V and 3 bases at J, with 6 bases between. Germline CDR1 is MNHEY and CDR2 is SVGAGI. The CDR3 region is CASSYSGGYNEQFF. The CDR3 bases are TGTGCCAGCAGTTACTCGGGAGGCTACAATGAGCAGTTCTTC.

The chain has TRBV25-1 and TRBJ2-1; weak D call: TRBD1 (5 bases). With 4 bases removed from V and 8 bases from J, the gap between germline ends came to 12 bases. The CDR3 covers 13 residues. The germline CDR1 and CDR2 sequences are MGHDK and SYGVNS. Written as DNA, the CDR3 is TGTGCCAGCAGTGGCAGGGTCGGCGATGAGCAGTTCTTC. It specifies CASSGRVGDEQFF.